The sequence of this T cell receptor (beta chain) was determined in a study of Graves' ophthalmopathy and Graves' hyperthyroidism. There are many counts of this clonotype. Germline-derived CDR1 and CDR2 are SGHTA and FQGNSA. The CDR3 sequence is 15 residues long. V dropped 3 bases and J dropped 5; count of bases not matched to a gene: 8. RNA served as the template for amplifying TCR beta CDR3 regions. The first-round RT-PCR employed HTBI primers together with the Qiagen OneStep RT-PCR kit. A multiplex PCR was then performed as the second round. TCRdb processed the multiplex PCR reads anew with MiXCR; each CDR3 protein has one entry. Of over 650,000 distinct CDR3 sequences in the sample, about 40% were seen once.

This receptor was taken from an adult man with Graves' ophthalmopathy. V usage is TRBV7-2 and J usage is TRBJ2-7, with 9 bases aligning to TRBD2. The sequencing input was peripheral blood. Here the CDR3 DNA reads TGTGCCAGCAGCTTCCCCGGGACTAGCACCCACGAGCAGTACTTC. Its translation is CASSFPGTSTHEQYF.